These T cell receptor beta chains were read from a single sample in a study of T cell changes during pregnancy in multiple sclerosis. Measured with immunoSEQ multiplex PCR; TCRdb has only the in-frame clones, and not every one. The table has under 50,000 clones, approximately 95% seen once. The sample in question was CD8+ T cells from peripheral blood mononuclear cells, obtained in the first trimester of pregnancy. Receptors were obtained from a female donor with multiple sclerosis, enrolled in a pregnancy study. The CDR3 runs from the conserved cysteine through the conserved F or W. The D gene is left open where the match is weak. Only part of the rows carry a size: once, few, many, or a class if the clone is expanded.

V gene	D gene	clone size	CDR3 protein
TRBV10-3	-	-	CAISRSEETQYF
TRBV7-8	TRBD1	-	CASSAGTGHQPQHF
TRBV2	TRBD2	-	CASSEVVTGRTTTSGSPNEQYF
TRBV4-3	-	-	CASSQDTGTLTNYGYTF
TRBV6-1	-	once	CASLQYSSGNTIYF
TRBV5-1	TRBD2	-	CASSDQGGEQYF
TRBV13	TRBD1	-	CASSRQGDQPQHF
TRBV5-4	-	-	CASSKYYSTDTQYF
TRBV5-4	TRBD2	-	CASSPEVSGSHEQYF
TRBV29-1	-	once	CSVGPGAQYEQYF
TRBV6-1	-	-	CASSEAADSTYNEQFF
TRBV27	TRBD2	-	CASSLSTSGKDTQYF
TRBV19	-	-	CASSIPGVNQPQHF
TRBV5-1	TRBD1	-	CASSRWGDRDPYEQYF
TRBV5-4	-	-	CASSSVIAEDTGELFF
TRBV29-1	TRBD1	-	CSVVGTGGPYEQYF
TRBV10-3	-	-	CAISRELTGELFF
TRBV7-8	-	-	CASSFEGGGYEQYF
TRBV2	-	-	CASSSGIGNEKLFF
TRBV5-4	TRBD1	-	CASMQTGDQETQYF
TRBV4-3	-	-	CASSQVSEQYF
TRBV2	-	once	CAREGGGNEQFF
TRBV4-1	-	few	CASSRIQAAKNIQYF
TRBV7-9	-	-	CASSAENTGIQYF
TRBV21-1	-	once	CASSNVRTSSSTGELFF
TRBV5-1	-	-	CASSPDTVSSDTQYF
TRBV6-1	TRBD1	-	CASSENEGAIGELFF
TRBV4-3	TRBD2	-	CASSQGAGAVGNEQFF
TRBV9	-	-	CASQLGSSGNTIYF
TRBV7-9	TRBD2	-	CASSLGAGTSGAYEQYF
TRBV7-8	-	-	CASRKLEGGTGELFF
TRBV27	TRBD1	-	CASSWGQGSNEQFF
TRBV7-8	-	-	CASSSSSTEAFF
TRBV5-4	-	-	CASSFGLFNQPQHF
TRBV12-5	-	-	CASGFKVGRGGGDGELFF
TRBV10-3	-	-	CAISDPGLTIYF
TRBV27	TRBD2	-	CASSWTGGETQYF
TRBV19	TRBD1	-	CASSIGTGWDAYEQYF
TRBV5-5	TRBD1	-	CASSFGTGAYEQYF
TRBV2	-	-	CASSAIQEGTNQETQYF
TRBV4-1	-	-	CASSQERPDTQYF
TRBV27	TRBD2	-	CASSPEGLAGGTDTQYF
TRBV2	TRBD2	-	CASSDSGRADEQFF
TRBV6-6	-	once	CASSYGVENTIYF
TRBV6-1	TRBD1	-	CASSAQGASQPQHF
TRBV7-9	TRBD1	-	CASSGGTGGEQYF